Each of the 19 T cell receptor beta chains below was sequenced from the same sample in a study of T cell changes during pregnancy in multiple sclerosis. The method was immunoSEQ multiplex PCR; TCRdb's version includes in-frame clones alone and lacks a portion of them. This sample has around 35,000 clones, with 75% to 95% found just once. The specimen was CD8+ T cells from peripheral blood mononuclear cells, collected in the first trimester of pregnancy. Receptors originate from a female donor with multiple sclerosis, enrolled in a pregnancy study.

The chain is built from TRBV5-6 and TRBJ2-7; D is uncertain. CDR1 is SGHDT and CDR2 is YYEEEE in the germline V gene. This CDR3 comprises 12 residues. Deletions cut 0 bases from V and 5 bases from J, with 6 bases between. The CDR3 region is CASSLVVDEQYF. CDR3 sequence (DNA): TGTGCCAGCAGCTTGGTTGTCGACGAGCAGTACTTC. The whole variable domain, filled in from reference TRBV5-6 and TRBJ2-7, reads DAGVTQSPTHLIKTRGQQVTLRCSPKSGHDTVSWYQQALGQGPQFIFQYYEEEERQRGNFPDRFSGHQFPNYSSELNVNALLLGDSALYLCASSLVVDEQYFGPGTRLTVT.

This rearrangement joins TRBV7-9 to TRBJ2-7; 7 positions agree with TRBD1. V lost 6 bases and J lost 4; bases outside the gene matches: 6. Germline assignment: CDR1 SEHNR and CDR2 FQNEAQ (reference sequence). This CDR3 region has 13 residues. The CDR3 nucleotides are TGTGCCAGCAGGTCCGGGACAGAGTACGAGCAGTACTTC. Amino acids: CASRSGTEYEQYF. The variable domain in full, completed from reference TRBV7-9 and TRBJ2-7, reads DTGVSQNPRHKITKRGQNVTFRCDPISEHNRLYWYRQTLGQGPEFLTYFQNEAQLEKSRLLSDRFSAERPKGSFSTLEIQRTEQGDSAMYLCASRSGTEYEQYFGPGTRLTVT.

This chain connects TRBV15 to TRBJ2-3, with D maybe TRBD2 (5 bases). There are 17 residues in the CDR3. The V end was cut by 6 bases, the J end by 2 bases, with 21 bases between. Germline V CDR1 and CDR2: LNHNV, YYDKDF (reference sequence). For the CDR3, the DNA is TGTGCCACCAGGACGGGAAAGTACGACTCTTACACAGATACGCAGTATTTT. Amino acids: CATRTGKYDSYTDTQYF.

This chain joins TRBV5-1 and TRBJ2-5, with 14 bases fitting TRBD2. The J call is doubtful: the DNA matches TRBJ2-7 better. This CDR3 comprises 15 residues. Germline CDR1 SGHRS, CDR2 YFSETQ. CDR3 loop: CASSPGLAGEGEQYF. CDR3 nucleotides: TGCGCCAGCAGTCCGGGACTAGCGGGAGAGGGCGAGCAGTACTTC.

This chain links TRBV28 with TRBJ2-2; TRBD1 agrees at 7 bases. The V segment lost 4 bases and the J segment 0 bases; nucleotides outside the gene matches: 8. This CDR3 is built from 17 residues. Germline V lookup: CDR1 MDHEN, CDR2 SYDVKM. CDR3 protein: CASSSRTGTANTGELFF. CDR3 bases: TGTGCCAGCAGTTCCCGTACCGGGACAGCGAACACCGGGGAGCTGTTTTTT.

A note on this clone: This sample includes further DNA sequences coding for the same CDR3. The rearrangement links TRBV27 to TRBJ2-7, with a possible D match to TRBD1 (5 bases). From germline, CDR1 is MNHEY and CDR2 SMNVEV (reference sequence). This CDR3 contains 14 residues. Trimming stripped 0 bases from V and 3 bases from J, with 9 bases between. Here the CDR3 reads CASSLSKTGYEQYF. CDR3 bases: TGTGCCAGCAGTTTATCCAAAACAGGCTACGAGCAGTACTTC.

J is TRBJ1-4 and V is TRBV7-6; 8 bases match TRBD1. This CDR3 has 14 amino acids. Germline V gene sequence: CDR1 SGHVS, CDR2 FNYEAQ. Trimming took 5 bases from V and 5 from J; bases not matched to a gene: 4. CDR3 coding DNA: TGTGCCAGCAGCAAGACAGGGGCCAATGAAAAACTGTTTTTT. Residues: CASSKTGANEKLFF. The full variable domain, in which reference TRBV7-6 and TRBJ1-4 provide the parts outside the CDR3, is GAGVSQSPRYKVTKRGQDVALRCDPISGHVSLYWYRQALGQGPEFLTYFNYEAQQDKSGLPNDRFSAERPEGSISTLTIQRTEQRDSAMYRCASSKTGANEKLFFGSGTQLSVL.

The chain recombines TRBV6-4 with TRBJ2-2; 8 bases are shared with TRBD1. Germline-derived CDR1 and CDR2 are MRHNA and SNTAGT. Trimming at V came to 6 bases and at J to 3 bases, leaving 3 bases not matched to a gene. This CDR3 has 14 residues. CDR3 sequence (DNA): TGTGCCAGCAGCCTACAGGGGGACACCGGGGAGCTGTTTTTT. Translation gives CASSLQGDTGELFF.

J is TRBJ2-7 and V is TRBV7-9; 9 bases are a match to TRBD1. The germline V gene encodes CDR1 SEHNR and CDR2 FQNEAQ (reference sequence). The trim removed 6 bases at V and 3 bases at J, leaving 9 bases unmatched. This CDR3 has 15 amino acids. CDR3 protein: CASRDPGTGYYEQYF. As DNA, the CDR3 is TGTGCCAGCAGGGACCCCGGGACAGGGTACTACGAGCAGTACTTC. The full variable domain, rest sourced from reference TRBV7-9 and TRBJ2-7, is DTGVSQNPRHKITKRGQNVTFRCDPISEHNRLYWYRQTLGQGPEFLTYFQNEAQLEKSRLLSDRFSAERPKGSFSTLEIQRTEQGDSAMYLCASRDPGTGYYEQYFGPGTRLTVT.

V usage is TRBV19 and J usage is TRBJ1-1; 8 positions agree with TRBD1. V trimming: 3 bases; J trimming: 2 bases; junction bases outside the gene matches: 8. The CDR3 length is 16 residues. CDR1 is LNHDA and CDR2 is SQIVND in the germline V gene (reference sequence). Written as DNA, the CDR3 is TGTGCCAGTAGTATTGGGTTCAGGGGGCAAAACACTGAAGCTTTCTTT. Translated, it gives CASSIGFRGQNTEAFF.

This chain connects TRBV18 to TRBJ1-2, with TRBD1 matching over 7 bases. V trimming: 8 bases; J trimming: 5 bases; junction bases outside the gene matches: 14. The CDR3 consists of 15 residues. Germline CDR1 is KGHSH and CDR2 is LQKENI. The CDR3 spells CASLPPEGAGYGYTF. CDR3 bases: TGTGCCAGCCTCCCTCCAGAGGGGGCTGGGTATGGCTACACCTTC.

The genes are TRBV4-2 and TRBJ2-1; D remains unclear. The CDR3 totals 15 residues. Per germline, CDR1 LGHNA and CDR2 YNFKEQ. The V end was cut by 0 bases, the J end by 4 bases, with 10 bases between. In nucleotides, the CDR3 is TGTGCCAGCAGCCAAGAGGCTAGTGGATACAATGAGCAGTTCTTC. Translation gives CASSQEASGYNEQFF.

Here the CDR3 DNA reads TGTGCCAGCAGTTTGGGGGGGACCGGGGAGCTGTTTTTT. It is translated as CASSLGGTGELFF. This sequence joins TRBV27 and TRBJ2-2, with 7 bases lining up with TRBD2. Germline V gene data show CDR1 as MNHEY and CDR2 as SMNVEV (reference sequence). CDR3 size: 13 residues. The V gene end was trimmed by 3 bases and the J gene end by 5 bases; junction bases not matched to a gene: 0.

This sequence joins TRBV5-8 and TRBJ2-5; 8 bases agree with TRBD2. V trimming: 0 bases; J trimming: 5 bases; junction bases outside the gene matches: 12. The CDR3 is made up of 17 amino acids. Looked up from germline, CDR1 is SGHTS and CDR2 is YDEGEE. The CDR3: CASSLAAELAVRETQYF. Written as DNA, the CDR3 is TGTGCCAGCAGCTTGGCCGCCGAACTAGCGGTGAGGGAGACCCAGTACTTC.

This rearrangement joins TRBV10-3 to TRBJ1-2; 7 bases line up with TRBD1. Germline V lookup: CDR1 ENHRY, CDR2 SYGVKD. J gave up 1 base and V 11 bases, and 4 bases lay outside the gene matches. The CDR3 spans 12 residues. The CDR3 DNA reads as TGTGCCGGGACAGATGATAACTATGGCTACACCTTC. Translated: CAGTDDNYGYTF.

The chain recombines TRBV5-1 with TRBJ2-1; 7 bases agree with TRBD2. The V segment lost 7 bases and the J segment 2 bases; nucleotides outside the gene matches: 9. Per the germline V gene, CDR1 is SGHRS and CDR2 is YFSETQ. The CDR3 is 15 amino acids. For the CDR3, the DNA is TGCGCCAGCGGACAATCTAGCGGAACCTACAATGAGCAGTTCTTC. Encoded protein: CASGQSSGTYNEQFF.

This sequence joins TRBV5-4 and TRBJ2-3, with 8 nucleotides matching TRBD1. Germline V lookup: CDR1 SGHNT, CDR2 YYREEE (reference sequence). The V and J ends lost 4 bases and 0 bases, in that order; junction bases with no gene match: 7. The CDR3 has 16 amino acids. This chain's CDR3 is CASSRTRGLSTDTQYF. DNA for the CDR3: TGTGCCAGCAGCAGGACCAGGGGGCTTAGCACAGATACGCAGTATTTT.

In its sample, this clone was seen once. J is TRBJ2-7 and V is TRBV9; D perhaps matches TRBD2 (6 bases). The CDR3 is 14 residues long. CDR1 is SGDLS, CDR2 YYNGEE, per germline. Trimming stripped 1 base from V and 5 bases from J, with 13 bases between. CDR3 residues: CASSVKGLFDEQYF. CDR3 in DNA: TGTGCCAGCAGCGTAAAGGGACTTTTCGACGAGCAGTACTTC.

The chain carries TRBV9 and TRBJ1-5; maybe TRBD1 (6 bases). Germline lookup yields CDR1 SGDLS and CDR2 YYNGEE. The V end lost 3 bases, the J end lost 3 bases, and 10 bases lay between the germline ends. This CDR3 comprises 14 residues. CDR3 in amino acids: CASSGGQYNQPQHF. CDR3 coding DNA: TGTGCCAGCAGCGGTGGACAGTACAATCAGCCCCAGCATTTT.